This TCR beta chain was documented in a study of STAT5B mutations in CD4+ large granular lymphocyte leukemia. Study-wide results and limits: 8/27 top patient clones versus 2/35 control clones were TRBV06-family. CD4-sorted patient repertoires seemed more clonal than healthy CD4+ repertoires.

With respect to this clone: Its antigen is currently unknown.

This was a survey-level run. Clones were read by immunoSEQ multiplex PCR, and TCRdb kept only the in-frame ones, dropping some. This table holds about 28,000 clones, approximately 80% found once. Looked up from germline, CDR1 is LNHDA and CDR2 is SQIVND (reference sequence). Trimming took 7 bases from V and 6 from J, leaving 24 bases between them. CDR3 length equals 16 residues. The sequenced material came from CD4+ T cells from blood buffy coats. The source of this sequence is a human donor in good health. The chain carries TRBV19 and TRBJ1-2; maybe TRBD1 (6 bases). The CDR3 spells CASTGAEANFGNGYTF. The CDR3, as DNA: TGTGCCAGTACAGGGGCCGAGGCAAATTTCGGGAATGGCTACACCTTC.